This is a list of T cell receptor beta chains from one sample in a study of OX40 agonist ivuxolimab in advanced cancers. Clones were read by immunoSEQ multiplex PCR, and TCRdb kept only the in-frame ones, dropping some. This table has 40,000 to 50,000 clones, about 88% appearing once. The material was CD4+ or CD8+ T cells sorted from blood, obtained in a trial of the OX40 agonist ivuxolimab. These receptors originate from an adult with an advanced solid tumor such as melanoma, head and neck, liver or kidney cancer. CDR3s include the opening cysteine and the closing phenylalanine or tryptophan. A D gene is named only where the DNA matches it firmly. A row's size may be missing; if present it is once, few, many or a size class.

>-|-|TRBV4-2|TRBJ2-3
CASSQAETLTDTQYF
TGTGCCAGCAGCCAAGCCGAGACCCTCACAGATACGCAGTATTTT
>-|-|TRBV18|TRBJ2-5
CASSPQGTETQYF
TGTGCCAGCTCACCACAGGGTACTGAGACCCAGTACTTC
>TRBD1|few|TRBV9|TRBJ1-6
CASSPFPIDRGVYNSPLHF
TGTGCCAGCAGCCCATTCCCGATCGACAGGGGCGTCTATAATTCACCCCTCCACTTT
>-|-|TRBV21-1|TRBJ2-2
CASSRPGQDGEDANTGELFF
TGTGCCAGCAGCAGACCGGGACAAGACGGGGAGGATGCGAACACCGGGGAGCTGTTTTTT
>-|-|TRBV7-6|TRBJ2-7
CASSLASGVGYEQYF
TGTGCCAGCAGCTTAGCCTCCGGAGTTGGCTACGAGCAGTACTTC
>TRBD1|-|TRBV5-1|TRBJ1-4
CASSSPTGGDYEKLFF
TGCGCCAGCAGCTCGCCGACAGGGGGGGATTATGAAAAACTGTTTTTT
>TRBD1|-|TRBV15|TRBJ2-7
CATSNQQGPNYEQYF
TGTGCCACCAGCAATCAACAGGGGCCCAACTACGAGCAGTACTTC
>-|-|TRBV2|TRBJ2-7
CASSEASAGTPYEQYF
TGTGCCAGCAGTGAAGCCTCGGCGGGGACTCCCTACGAGCAGTACTTC
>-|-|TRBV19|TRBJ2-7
CASSIGGAEQYF
TGTGCCAGTAGTATCGGTGGGGCAGAGCAGTACTTC
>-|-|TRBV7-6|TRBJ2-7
CASTSLANPYEQYF
TGTGCCAGCACCTCTCTAGCAAACCCCTACGAGCAGTACTTC
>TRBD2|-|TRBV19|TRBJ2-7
CASSIVWRGDYEQYF
TGTGCCAGTAGTATAGTCTGGCGGGGGGACTACGAGCAGTACTTC
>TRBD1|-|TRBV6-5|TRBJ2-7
CASSYGTGGSYEQYF
TGTGCCAGCAGTTACGGTACAGGGGGTTCCTACGAGCAGTACTTC
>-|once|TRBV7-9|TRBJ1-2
CASSLVGGPLGYTF
TGTGCCAGCAGCTTAGTCGGGGGGCCCCTTGGCTACACCTTC
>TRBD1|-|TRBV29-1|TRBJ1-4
CSVDRGFGNEKLFF
TGCAGCGTCGACAGGGGGTTCGGAAATGAAAAACTGTTTTTT
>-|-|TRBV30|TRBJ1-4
CAWSQDATNEKLFF
TGTGCCTGGAGTCAGGATGCAACTAATGAAAAACTGTTTTTT
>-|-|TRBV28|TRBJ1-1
CASSPVTANTEAFF
TGTGCCAGCAGTCCAGTGACAGCGAACACTGAAGCTTTCTTT
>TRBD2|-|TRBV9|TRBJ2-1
CASSVDPSGRYFPYNEQFF
TGTGCCAGCAGCGTAGATCCGAGCGGGAGGTACTTCCCCTACAATGAGCAGTTCTTC
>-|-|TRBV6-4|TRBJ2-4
CASSKHRLAKNIQYF
TGTGCCAGCAGTAAACACAGGTTAGCCAAAAACATTCAGTACTTC
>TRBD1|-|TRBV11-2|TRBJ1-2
CASSFHTGVLTGYTF
TGTGCCAGCAGCTTTCACACAGGGGTACTTACCGGCTACACCTTC
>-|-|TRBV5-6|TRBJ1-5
CASSFGGLSNQPQHF
TGTGCCAGCAGCTTCGGGGGGCTCAGCAATCAGCCCCAGCATTTT
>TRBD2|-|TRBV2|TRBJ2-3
CASSVSTRLAGVTDTQYF
TGTGCCAGCAGTGTCTCAACAAGACTAGCGGGAGTCACAGATACGCAGTATTTT
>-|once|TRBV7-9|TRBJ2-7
CASSSRVGEQYF
TGTGCCAGCAGTTCTCGGGTGGGCGAGCAGTACTTC
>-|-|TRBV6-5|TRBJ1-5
CASSYSGANQPQHF
TGTGCCAGCAGTTATTCGGGGGCCAATCAGCCCCAGCATTTT
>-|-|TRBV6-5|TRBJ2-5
CASSYPGEETQYF
TGTGCCAGCAGTTACCCAGGGGAAGAGACCCAGTACTTC
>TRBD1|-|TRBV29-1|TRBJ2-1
CSVDSDRGVNEQFF
TGCAGCGTTGACTCGGACAGGGGAGTAAATGAGCAGTTCTTC
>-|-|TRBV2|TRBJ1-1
CASSGVRATEAFF
TGTGCCAGCAGCGGCGTGAGGGCCACTGAAGCTTTCTTT
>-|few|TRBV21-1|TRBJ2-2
CASSTFRGGTAGELFF
TGTGCCAGCAGCACTTTTAGGGGAGGAACCGCCGGGGAGCTGTTTTTT
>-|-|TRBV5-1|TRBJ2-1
CASSFRRGWDNEQFF
TGCGCCAGCAGCTTTCGCCGGGGATGGGACAATGAGCAGTTCTTC
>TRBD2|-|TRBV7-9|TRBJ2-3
CASSSTSGSGGPTDTQYF
TGTGCCAGCAGCTCCACTAGCGGGAGCGGGGGGCCCACAGATACGCAGTATTTT
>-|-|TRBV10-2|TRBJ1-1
CASSDLNTEAFF
TGCGCCAGCAGTGACTTAAATACTGAAGCTTTCTTT
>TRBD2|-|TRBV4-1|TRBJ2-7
CASSRGTSGSYEQYF
TGCGCCAGCAGCCGCGGGACTAGCGGGAGTTACGAGCAGTACTTC
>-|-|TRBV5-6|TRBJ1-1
CASSSSMGNTEAFF
TGTGCCAGCAGCTCATCAATGGGAAACACTGAAGCTTTCTTT
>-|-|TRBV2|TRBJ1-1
CATPPPRSTEAFF
TGTGCCACCCCGCCCCCGAGGAGCACTGAAGCTTTCTTT
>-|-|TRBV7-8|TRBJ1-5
CASSLGQMDTFLENQPQHF
TGTGCCAGCAGCTTAGGGCAAATGGACACTTTCTTAGAGAATCAGCCCCAGCATTTT
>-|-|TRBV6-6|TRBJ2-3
CASGGHLTDTQYF
TGTGCCAGCGGGGGGCACCTCACAGATACGCAGTATTTT
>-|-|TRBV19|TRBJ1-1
CASTPRSSSTEAFF
TGTGCCAGTACCCCCCGGTCGAGCAGCACTGAAGCTTTCTTT
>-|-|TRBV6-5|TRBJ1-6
CASTGSSSYNSPLHF
TGTGCCAGCACGGGTTCTAGCTCCTATAATTCACCCCTCCACTTT
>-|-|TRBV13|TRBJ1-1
CASSSRQAMNTEAFF
TGTGCCAGCAGCTCCCGACAGGCTATGAACACTGAAGCTTTCTTT
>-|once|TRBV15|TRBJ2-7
CATSRDREKPYEQYF
TGTGCCACCAGCAGGGACCGAGAAAAACCCTACGAGCAGTACTTC
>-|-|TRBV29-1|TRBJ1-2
CSAEGDVDGYTF
TGCAGCGCTGAAGGGGACGTGGATGGCTACACCTTC
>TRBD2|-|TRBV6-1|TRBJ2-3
CASSDPRAGENTDTQYF
TGTGCCAGCAGTGACCCCCGAGCGGGGGAAAACACAGATACGCAGTATTTT
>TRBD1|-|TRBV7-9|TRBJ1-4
CASSSHRDRGEKLFF
TGTGCCAGCAGCTCTCACCGGGACAGAGGGGAGAAACTGTTTTTT
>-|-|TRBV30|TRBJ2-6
CAWSVGAVVANVLTF
TGTGCCTGGAGTGTAGGGGCGGTCGTGGCCAACGTCCTGACTTTC
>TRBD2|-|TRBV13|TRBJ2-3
CASSTPVQAGAGDTQYF
TGTGCCAGCAGCACCCCGGTACAAGCGGGAGCTGGAGATACGCAGTATTTT
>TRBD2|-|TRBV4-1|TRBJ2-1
CASSQTPTSGSIF
TGCGCCAGCAGCCAAACGCCGACTAGCGGGAGTATCTTC
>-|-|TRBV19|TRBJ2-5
CASSMGREETQYF
TGTGCCAGTAGTATGGGCAGGGAAGAGACCCAGTACTTC
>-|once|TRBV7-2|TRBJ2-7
CASSLPRAGLSYEQYF
TGTGCCAGCAGCTTACCCCGGGCAGGCCTCTCCTACGAGCAGTACTTC
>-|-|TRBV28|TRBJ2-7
CASKGTASSYEQYF
TGTGCCAGCAAAGGGACTGCGAGCTCCTACGAGCAGTACTTC
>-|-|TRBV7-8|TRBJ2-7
CASSFLYQTLLYEQYF
TGTGCCAGCAGCTTTTTATATCAAACCCTTTTGTACGAGCAGTACTTC
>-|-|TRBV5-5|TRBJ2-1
CASSLGWSSYNEQFF
TGTGCCAGCAGCTTGGGTTGGTCCTCCTACAATGAGCAGTTCTTC
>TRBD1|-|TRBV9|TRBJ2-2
CASSVETGYTGELFF
TGTGCCAGCAGCGTAGAGACAGGGTACACCGGGGAGCTGTTTTTT